These 30 T cell receptor beta chains were all obtained from the same sample, sequenced in a study of T cells in localized non-small cell lung cancer. TCRdb keeps only in-frame clones here, not all; method: immunoSEQ multiplex PCR. The sample lists roughly 3,800 clones, roughly 31% seen once, with about 8% in the top ten. This specimen was lung tumor tissue, taken before any cancer treatment. Receptor source: a man between 40 and 69 years old with stage I lung adenocarcinoma.

This clone has more than one count but fewer than ten. This chain connects TRBV14 to TRBJ1-6; D is unresolved. V was cut by 5 bases and J by 2 bases, with 7 bases left in between. The CDR3 runs to 14 residues. The germline gives CDR1 SGHDN, CDR2 FVKESK. CDR3 sequence: CASSGDTYNSPLHF. Written as DNA, the CDR3 is TGTGCCAGCAGCGGAGATACCTATAATTCACCCCTCCACTTT.

This clone is deemed large. This chain uses TRBV5-1 with TRBJ2-7; the D gene is possibly TRBD1 (7 bases). This CDR3 has 15 residues. Trimming pared 1 base from V and 4 bases from J, leaving 15 bases between. Looked up from germline, CDR1 is SGHRS and CDR2 is YFSETQ. The CDR3: CASSLTGDLYYEQYF. The CDR3 DNA is TGCGCCAGCAGCTTGACAGGGGACTTGTATTACGAGCAGTACTTC.

This clone occurred a few times. The V call is TRBV27, the J call TRBJ2-3; D may correspond to TRBD1 or TRBD2 (5 bases each). The CDR3 covers 15 residues. Trimming removed 8 bases from V and 2 bases from J, with 17 bases in between. The V gene's germline CDR1 is MNHEY and CDR2 SMNVEV (reference sequence). The CDR3 loop reads CASGTGARDTDTQYF. Written as DNA, the CDR3 is TGTGCCAGCGGCACAGGCGCTCGGGACACAGATACGCAGTATTTT.

This chain uses TRBV7-5 with TRBJ2-1; TRBD2, the D gene given by the table, was not confirmed from the DNA. TRBV7-5 is noted as a pseudogene. The CDR3 totals 14 residues. CDR3 DNA: TGTGCCAGCAGCTTGGGACTAGCGGGAAGTGAGCAGTTCTTC. Amino acid sequence: CASSLGLAGSEQFF.

The chain links TRBV7-6 to TRBJ2-3; TRBD1 agrees at 8 bases. The J segment lost 3 bases and the V segment lost 3 bases, leaving 11 bases of the junction unmatched. This CDR3 region has 17 residues. Germline CDR1 reads SGHVS; CDR2 reads FNYEAQ. CDR3 region: CASSLRPPGQGTDTQYF. DNA for the CDR3: TGTGCCAGCAGCTTGAGACCCCCTGGACAGGGAACAGATACGCAGTATTTT.

The V and J genes are TRBV28 and TRBJ1-4; 8 bases are a match to TRBD1. Germline V gene data show CDR1 as MDHEN and CDR2 as SYDVKM. J lost 7 bases, V lost 5 bases, and 9 bases had no gene match. The CDR3 extends over 15 amino acids. The CDR3 bases are TGTGCCAGCAGTCGTGTCAGGGGGCGGGGTGAAAAACTGTTTTTT. Translating gives CASSRVRGRGEKLFF.

This clone has only a few counts. This chain uses TRBV19 with TRBJ1-1, with D possibly TRBD1 on 6 matching bases. V lost 1 base, J lost 4 bases, and 7 bases lay in between. This CDR3 spans 13 amino acids. Germline lookup yields CDR1 LNHDA and CDR2 SQIVND (reference sequence). CDR3 coding DNA: TGTGCCAGTAGTATAGGGACAGCCACTGAAGCTTTCTTT. Its translation: CASSIGTATEAFF.

The chain's CDR3 is CASSQQTGNYGYTF. The CDR3 bases are TGTGCCAGCTCACAGCAAACAGGAAACTATGGCTACACCTTC. The chain recombines TRBV18 with TRBJ1-2; possible D gene TRBD1, 5 bases. Trimming stripped 4 bases from V and 2 bases from J, with 11 bases between. This CDR3 contains 14 residues. Germline lookup yields CDR1 KGHSH and CDR2 LQKENI.

This clone was found once. This chain joins TRBV14 and TRBJ2-1; possibly TRBD1 for D (5 bases). Per germline, CDR1 SGHDN and CDR2 FVKESK. Trimming removed 4 bases from V and 8 bases from J, with 12 bases in between. The CDR3 sequence is 13 residues long. This chain's CDR3 is CASSLTDLHEQFF. Written as DNA, the CDR3 is TGTGCCAGCAGCCTGACAGATCTCCATGAGCAGTTCTTC.

The rearrangement joins TRBV18 to TRBJ1-6; possibly TRBD1 for D (5 bases). From germline, CDR1 is KGHSH and CDR2 LQKENI. The V end was cut by 8 bases, the J end by 5 bases, with 16 bases between. This CDR3 has 15 residues. The CDR3 here is CASHPSGGNNSPLHF. In DNA, the CDR3 is TGTGCCAGCCACCCAAGCGGGGGAAATAATTCACCCCTCCACTTT.

V gene TRBV30 combines with J gene TRBJ2-7, with D tentatively TRBD1 (7 bases). The CDR3 is 13 amino acids. Trimming left V 2 bases short and J 3 bases short, with 11 bases between. Looked up from germline, CDR1 is GTSNPN and CDR2 is SVGIG (reference sequence). The CDR3 DNA sequence: TGTGCCTGGAGTAGACAGGGAGGCTACGAGCAGTACTTC. It codes for CAWSRQGGYEQYF.

This clone was detected a few times. The chain links TRBV11-3 to TRBJ1-2; 9 bases map to TRBD1. Germline trimming cut 5 bases from V and 6 bases from J; bases unmatched to any gene: 7. The germline V gene has CDR1 SGHNT and CDR2 YENEEA. CDR3 size: 14 residues. CDR3 nucleotides: TGTGCCAGCAGCCCTGACAGGGGGACGGATGGCTACACCTTC. This encodes CASSPDRGTDGYTF.

This clone was seen more than once but under ten times. J is TRBJ2-7 and V is TRBV9, with a possible D match to TRBD2 (5 bases). The CDR3 contains 17 residues. Germline CDR1 is SGDLS and CDR2 is YYNGEE. Trimming removed 0 bases at V and 2 bases at J, with 18 bases between. DNA of the CDR3: TGTGCCAGCAGCGTAGGGAGCGGACTCCTCGACGCCTACGAGCAGTACTTC. It is translated as CASSVGSGLLDAYEQYF. Based on the CDR3 plus reference TRBV9 and TRBJ2-7, the full variable domain is DSGVTQTPKHLITATGQRVTLRCSPRSGDLSVYWYQQSLDQGLQFLIQYYNGEERAKGNILERFSAQQFPDLHSELNLSSLELGDSALYFCASSVGSGLLDAYEQYFGPGTRLTVT.

The rearrangement joins TRBV18 to TRBJ2-7; D not certain. This CDR3 spans 14 amino acids. Germline loops: CDR1 KGHSH, CDR2 LQKENI. Trimming left V 4 bases short and J 0 bases short, with 10 bases between. The CDR3 sequence is CASSRADGSYEQYF. In DNA, the CDR3 is TGTGCCAGCTCACGGGCCGACGGCTCCTACGAGCAGTACTTC.

This chain links TRBV30 with TRBJ1-4, with 8 bases matching TRBD1. The trim removed 0 bases at V and 7 bases at J, leaving 4 bases unmatched. The CDR3 is 14 residues long. Germline-derived CDR1 and CDR2 are GTSNPN and SVGIG (reference sequence). The chain's CDR3 is CAWSVRTGSEKLFF. As DNA, the CDR3 is TGTGCCTGGAGTGTACGGACAGGGAGTGAAAAACTGTTTTTT.

Within the sample, this clone is medium-sized. The rearrangement uses TRBV6-8 and TRBJ1-6; D possibly corresponds to TRBD1 (5 bases). The V and J ends lost 2 bases and 0 bases respectively, with 11 bases between them. The CDR3 is 17 amino acids. Germline loops: CDR1 MNHGY, CDR2 SAAAGT. The CDR3 bases are TGTGCCAGCAGTTACGATTGGGGCAGCTCCTATAATTCACCCCTCCACTTT. Translating it yields CASSYDWGSSYNSPLHF.

This clone was counted between two and nine times. The chain joins TRBV4-1 to TRBJ1-5; D remains unclear. Trimming took 1 base from V and 5 from J, leaving 9 bases between them. The CDR3 extends over 14 amino acids. The germline CDR1 and CDR2 sequences are MGHRA and YSYEKL. This CDR3 reads CASSQVGGYQPQHF. The CDR3 bases are TGCGCCAGCAGCCAAGTTGGAGGGTATCAGCCCCAGCATTTT.

This clone occurred a few times. J is TRBJ1-5 and V is TRBV6-8, with D possibly being TRBD1 (5 bases). The CDR3 loop spans 12 amino acids. The V gene lost 6 bases and the J gene lost 12 bases, with 15 bases spanning the gap. Looked up from germline, CDR1 is MNHGY and CDR2 is SAAAGT. The chain's CDR3 is CASSTSGLHQHF. DNA of the CDR3: TGTGCCAGCAGCACTTCAGGGCTGCACCAGCATTTT.

This chain links TRBV23-1 with TRBJ1-5, with D unresolved. TRBV23-1 is marked as an open reading frame, function uncertain. CDR3 length: 15 residues. V dropped 6 bases and J dropped 5 bases, with 17 bases sitting between them. The CDR3 bases are TGCGCCAGCAGCCCAAGGCCTAGGGCCCATCAGCCCCAGCATTTT. Residues: CASSPRPRAHQPQHF.

By its share, this clone is medium-sized. The chain has TRBV11-3 and TRBJ2-7; 7 bases agree with TRBD1. With 5 bases clipped from V and 5 bases from J, the junction kept 15 bases outside the gene matches. Germline CDR1 and CDR2: SGHNT and YENEEA. The CDR3 runs 16 residues. The CDR3 region is CASSLKGTAQENEQYF. The DNA for the CDR3 is TGTGCCAGCAGCCTCAAGGGGACAGCCCAGGAGAACGAGCAGTACTTC.

This clone was detected a few times. The chain is built from TRBV9 and TRBJ2-5; 12 nucleotides align to TRBD2. The germline CDR1 and CDR2 sequences are SGDLS and YYNGEE. After removal of 3 bases from V and 6 bases from J, the junction contained 12 bases not matched to a gene. There are 17 residues in the CDR3. CDR3 residues: CASSETSGGIGGQTQYF. As DNA, the CDR3 is TGTGCCAGCAGCGAGACTAGCGGGGGCATAGGCGGACAGACCCAGTACTTC.

This chain connects TRBV9 to TRBJ2-7, with TRBD2 identical over 10 bases. Trimming took 3 bases from V and 2 from J; bases not matched to a gene: 8. The CDR3 sequence is 16 residues long. Germline CDR1 is SGDLS and CDR2 is YYNGEE. CDR3 sequence reads: CASSAYSGRIPYEQYF. DNA for the CDR3: TGTGCCAGCAGCGCTTATAGCGGGAGGATACCCTACGAGCAGTACTTC.

The chain uses TRBV10-1 and TRBJ2-1; D might be TRBD2 (6 bases). V lost 2 bases to trimming and J lost 0 bases, with 8 bases between them. Germline CDR1 and CDR2: WNHNN and SYGVQD (reference sequence). The length of the CDR3 is 15 residues. The CDR3 reads CASSERGSSYNEQFF. The DNA of the CDR3 is TGCGCCAGCAGTGAGCGGGGGAGCTCCTACAATGAGCAGTTCTTC.

In DNA, the CDR3 is TGTGCCAGCAGTGCCTCCGGGACAGGGGGCAATGAGCAGTTCTTC. Translation: CASSASGTGGNEQFF. This chain links TRBV6-8 with TRBJ2-1, with TRBD1 matching 11 bases. Germline V gene sequence: CDR1 MNHGY, CDR2 SAAAGT. Losses at the gene ends were 5 bases for V and 6 bases for J; bases not matched to a gene: 6. The CDR3 runs to 15 residues.

V is TRBV19 and J is TRBJ1-2; TRBD1 matches at 9 bases. The trim removed 6 bases at V and 7 bases at J, leaving 15 bases unmatched. The CDR3 covers 16 residues. Germline-derived CDR1 and CDR2 are LNHDA and SQIVND (reference sequence). The CDR3 coding sequence is TGTGCCAGTAGGGAATCGGCGGGACAGGGAAATCGTGGCTACACCTTC. This gives the protein CASRESAGQGNRGYTF.

This sequence joins TRBV6-8 and TRBJ2-5; D might be TRBD1 (6 bases). Germline V lookup: CDR1 MNHGY, CDR2 SAAAGT. The CDR3 is made up of 16 amino acids. With 5 bases removed from V and 5 bases from J, the gap between germline ends came to 21 bases. The CDR3 DNA reads TGTGCCAGCAGTAACGCAGGGGTGGGAGTCGGTGAGACCCAGTACTTC. Residues: CASSNAGVGVGETQYF.

The chain uses TRBV23-1 and TRBJ1-1, with D hard to call. TRBV23-1 is an ORF, and what it does is uncertain. This CDR3 is 13 amino acids long. Trimming pared 6 bases from V and 4 bases from J, leaving 12 bases between. CDR3 sequence reads: CASSLEGGTEAFF. CDR3 DNA: TGCGCCAGCAGCTTGGAGGGAGGCACTGAAGCTTTCTTT.

The rearrangement joins TRBV6-8 to TRBJ2-7, with 12 bases matching TRBD1. The CDR3 spans 14 residues. Per germline, CDR1 MNHGY and CDR2 SAAAGT. The J segment lost 2 bases and the V segment lost 7 bases, leaving 3 bases of the junction unmatched. The CDR3 sequence is CASTGTGGAYEQYF. The CDR3 nucleotides are TGTGCCAGCACCGGGACAGGGGGCGCCTACGAGCAGTACTTC.

There are a few counts of this clone. The chain links TRBV11-3 to TRBJ1-6, with D perhaps matching TRBD1 (6 bases). V gave up 5 bases and J gave up 7 bases, with 12 bases separating them. Germline values: CDR1 SGHNT, CDR2 YENEEA. The CDR3 extends over 14 amino acids. The CDR3: CASSRGATNSPLHF. The DNA for the CDR3 is TGTGCCAGCAGCCGGGGGGCTACCAATTCACCCCTCCACTTT.

V usage is TRBV29-1 and J usage is TRBJ1-1; 8 bases agree with TRBD1. Germline V gene data show CDR1 as SQVTM and CDR2 as ANQGSEA. The junction had 6 bases not matched to a gene; V was cut back by 5 bases and J by 1 base. This CDR3 spans 14 amino acids. CDR3 region: CSVSGQGSNTEAFF. The CDR3 nucleotides read TGCAGCGTTTCAGGACAGGGATCGAACACTGAAGCTTTCTTT.